This entry lists 28 T cell receptor beta chains sequenced from one sample in a study of blood T cells in healthy people across ages. Using a J-beta primer mix together with a sample-barcoded 5' primer, a second PCR was run for about 7 to 12 cycles. TCRdb reprocessed the 5' RACE reads with MiXCR, giving one entry per CDR3 protein. The sample lists 1.5 million to 2 million distinct CDR3 sequences; under 30% were seen once. Source material: blood. All receptors derive from a woman aged 25 to 39 in good health.

The rearrangement joins TRBV5-1 to TRBJ1-1; no reliable D call. With 5 bases removed from V and 4 bases from J, the gap between germline ends came to 9 bases. Germline V lookup: CDR1 SGHRS, CDR2 YFSETQ. The CDR3 is 12 amino acids. The CDR3 DNA is TGCGCCAGCAGGTTTGGGTCCACTGAAGCTTTCTTT. Protein sequence: CASRFGSTEAFF.

V and J are TRBV10-3 and TRBJ2-3; D ambiguous. The V gene's germline CDR1 is ENHRY and CDR2 SYGVKD. V shed 2 bases and J shed 2 bases, with 11 bases lying between them. There are 15 residues in the CDR3. As DNA, the CDR3 is TGTGCCATCAGTGAGCCAGGATCCCTCACAGATACGCAGTATTTT. Its translation is CAISEPGSLTDTQYF.

The sample holds many counts of this clonotype. The chain couples TRBV18 to TRBJ1-4, with 7 bases aligning to TRBD1. Germline CDR1 and CDR2: KGHSH and LQKENI. Losses at the gene ends were 3 bases for V and 11 bases for J; bases not matched to a gene: 3. The CDR3 consists of 12 residues. CDR3 DNA: TGTGCCAGCTCACCGACAGGGCTGAAACTGTTTTTT. As protein: CASSPTGLKLFF. Together with reference TRBV18 and TRBJ1-4, the CDR3 gives the full variable domain: NAGVMQNPRHLVRRRGQEARLRCSPMKGHSHVYWYRQLPEEGLKFMVYLQKENIIDESGMPKERFSAEFPKEGPSILRIQQVVRGDSAAYFCASSPTGLKLFFGSGTQLSVL.

The V call is TRBV7-2, the J call TRBJ2-4, with D hard to call. Germline V lookup: CDR1 SGHTA, CDR2 FQGNSA. Trimming left V 5 bases short and J 3 bases short, with 17 bases between. The CDR3 extends over 16 amino acids. This CDR3 is CASSPRPVTVKNIQYF. CDR3 nucleotides: TGTGCCAGCAGCCCTCGCCCCGTAACGGTCAAAAACATTCAGTACTTC. The variable domain in full, completed from reference TRBV7-2 and TRBJ2-4, reads GAGVSQSPSNKVTEKGKDVELRCDPISGHTALYWYRQSLGQGLEFLIYFQGNSAPDKSGLPSDRFSAERTGGSVSTLTIQRTQQEDSAVYLCASSPRPVTVKNIQYFGAGTRLSVL.

The chain has TRBV20-1 and TRBJ1-4; D gene ambiguous. The CDR3 sequence is 14 residues long. Germline V CDR1 and CDR2: DFQATT, SNEGSKA (reference sequence). V dropped 1 base and J dropped 5 bases, with 11 bases sitting between them. The CDR3 loop reads CSARGAELNEKLFF. The CDR3 bases are TGCAGTGCTAGAGGGGCAGAACTAAATGAAAAACTGTTTTTT.

V usage is TRBV12-3 or TRBV12-4 and J usage is TRBJ1-4, with 8 positions matching TRBD1. V shed 4 bases and J 0 bases; nucleotides not matched to a gene: 1. This CDR3 is 15 amino acids long. CDR3 loop: CASSWTGSTNEKLFF. CDR3 DNA: TGTGCCAGCAGTTGGACAGGGTCAACTAATGAAAAACTGTTTTTT.

Comments on this clonotype: Compared with germline, one end of the junction differs, possibly owing to a read error. This chain uses TRBV24-1 with TRBJ2-1; 10 bases line up with TRBD2. In germline, CDR1 is KGHDR, CDR2 SFDVKD. The CDR3 consists of 18 residues. CDR3 amino acids: CATSDSGLRAGGPNEQDF. The CDR3 DNA sequence: TGTGCCACCAGTGATTCCGGACTGAGAGCGGGAGGGCCTAATGAGCAGGACTTC.

The rearrangement uses TRBV6-1 and TRBJ2-3; D may match TRBD1 or TRBD2 (6 bases each). V gave up 2 bases and J gave up 1 base, with 10 bases separating them. The CDR3 runs to 15 residues. Germline assignment: CDR1 MNHNS and CDR2 SASEGT. CDR3 in amino acids: CASSELGGRTDTQYF. In DNA, the CDR3 is TGTGCCAGCAGTGAACTCGGGGGCCGCACAGATACGCAGTATTTT.

Only a few counts were recorded for this clonotype. The chain carries TRBV7-3 and TRBJ2-3; 7 bases are shared with TRBD2. The CDR3 consists of 16 residues. Trimming removed 2 bases from V and 0 bases from J; junction bases left unmatched: 5. Germline CDR1 and CDR2: SGHTA and FQGTGA. This CDR3 reads CASSLSGGSSTDTQYF. CDR3 bases: TGTGCCAGCAGCTTATCGGGGGGTTCTAGCACAGATACGCAGTATTTT.

Comments on this clonotype: Given a much more abundant clone one base away, this may be a read error. The rearrangement uses TRBV5-1 and TRBJ2-3; 8 bases are shared with TRBD2. The CDR3 spans 15 residues. V gave up 4 bases and J gave up 3 bases; unmatched junction bases: 7. The germline V gene encodes CDR1 SGHRS and CDR2 YFSETQ. The CDR3 region is CASSQGTRRTDTQYF. CDR3 DNA sequence: TGCGCCAGCAGCCAAGGGACTAGGAGGACAGATACGCAGTATTTT.

This clonotype was seen a few times. The CDR3 loop is CASSRQGASSYEQYF. The CDR3 nucleotides read TGTGCCAGCAGCAGACAGGGGGCAAGCTCCTACGAGCAGTACTTC. The chain employs TRBV9 and TRBJ2-7, with 10 bases matching TRBD1. The CDR3 spans 15 residues. Germline assignment: CDR1 SGDLS and CDR2 YYNGEE. V trimming: 4 bases; J trimming: 0 bases; junction bases outside the gene matches: 4.

The V and J genes are TRBV6-6 and TRBJ2-1, with D perhaps matching TRBD2 (5 bases). Trimming took 6 bases from V and 6 from J, leaving 9 bases between them. Per germline, CDR1 MNHNY and CDR2 SVGAGI (reference sequence). This CDR3 comprises 12 residues. Written as DNA, the CDR3 is TGTGCCAGCAGGGCTAGCTTCAATGAGCAGTTCTTC. This codes for CASRASFNEQFF.

Only a few counts were recorded for this clonotype. The chain links TRBV9 to TRBJ2-1; D call uncertain. CDR3 size: 12 residues. Trimming stripped 1 base from V and 14 bases from J, with 13 bases between. Germline-derived CDR1 and CDR2 are SGDLS and YYNGEE. The CDR3 sequence is CASSVQDLPKFF. The CDR3 coding sequence is TGTGCCAGCAGCGTACAGGACCTACCGAAGTTCTTC.

This chain uses TRBV6-1 with TRBJ2-7; the D call may be TRBD1 or TRBD2 (5 bases each). Trimming took off 5 bases at V and 0 bases at J, with 14 bases between the two ends. This CDR3 spans 15 amino acids. Germline V gene sequence: CDR1 MNHNS, CDR2 SASEGT. The CDR3 spells CASSTRDVASYEQYF. The CDR3 nucleotides read TGTGCCAGCAGTACCCGGGACGTCGCCTCCTACGAGCAGTACTTC.

As for this clonotype: A much larger clone differs from this one at a single base, so this may be a read error. The V call is TRBV7-6, the J call TRBJ2-1; TRBD2 is a possible D gene (6 bases). Germline CDR1 and CDR2: SGHVS and FNYEAQ. This CDR3 spans 15 amino acids. The germline V and J ends were trimmed by 0 bases and 8 bases, with 14 bases remaining between them. This CDR3 reads CASSLALTSSDEQFF. DNA for the CDR3: TGTGCCAGCAGCTTAGCGCTAACTAGCAGCGATGAGCAGTTCTTC.

The rearrangement uses TRBV12-3 or TRBV12-4 and TRBJ1-5, with a tentative D call TRBD1 (5 bases). The CDR3 sequence is 16 residues long. The V gene lost 5 bases and the J gene lost 7 bases, with 21 bases spanning the gap. In DNA, the CDR3 is TGTGCCAGCAGTACAACCGCGGCAGGGCGAGGACAGCCCCAGCATTTT. Encoded protein: CASSTTAAGRGQPQHF.

The V gene is TRBV5-1, the J gene TRBJ2-1; D possibly corresponds to TRBD2 (5 bases). The J call may be incorrect, as the DNA end agrees better with TRBJ2-7. The CDR3 is 11 amino acids. Germline CDR1 is SGHRS and CDR2 is YFSETQ. CDR3 bases: TGCGCCAGCGGCGGGTACAATGAGCAGTACTTC. It is translated as CASGGYNEQYF.

Notes on this clonotype: The junction differs from germline at one of its ends, possibly a read error. V and J are TRBV9 and TRBJ2-1, with 10 bases lining up with TRBD1. Germline CDR1 reads SGDLS; CDR2 reads YYNGEE. This CDR3 is built from 15 residues. The CDR3 spells CVSSAPGQGSNEQFF. In nucleotides, the CDR3 is TGTGTCAGCAGCGCCCCGGGACAGGGGAGCAATGAGCAGTTCTTC.

J is TRBJ2-5 and V is TRBV20-1, with 8 bases identical to TRBD2. The J segment lost 2 bases and the V segment lost 3 bases, leaving 5 bases of the junction unmatched. Germline CDR1 and CDR2: DFQATT and SNEGSKA (reference sequence). The CDR3 totals 14 residues. The CDR3 region has the DNA TGCAGTGCTAGGCGAGCGGGAGTTCAAGAGACCCAGTACTTC. Translated, it gives CSARRAGVQETQYF.

In this sample, this clonotype turned up many times. This chain joins TRBV20-1 and TRBJ2-7, with 7 positions matching TRBD2. This CDR3 is built from 14 residues. Germline V gene lookup returns CDR1 DFQATT and CDR2 SNEGSKA (reference sequence). The junction had 8 bases not matched to a gene; V was cut back by 1 base and J by 5 bases. CDR3 coding DNA: TGCAGTGCTAGAGCCCCCGTTCTAGCGGACGAGCAGTACTTC. It specifies CSARAPVLADEQYF.

This clonotype was recorded a few times. This rearrangement joins TRBV20-1 to TRBJ2-3, with D unclear. The CDR3 consists of 13 residues. Germline V gives CDR1 DFQATT, CDR2 SNEGSKA (reference sequence). V lost 2 bases to trimming and J lost 1 base, with 7 bases between them. The CDR3 region has the DNA TGCAGTGCTAGATCATCGCGCACAGATACGCAGTATTTT. As protein: CSARSSRTDTQYF.

The V and J genes are TRBV7-8 and TRBJ1-1; the D is unclear. This CDR3 has 11 amino acids. Germline lookup yields CDR1 SGHVS and CDR2 FQNEAQ. The V end was cut by 5 bases, the J end by 10 bases, with 11 bases between. In DNA form, the CDR3 reads TGTGCCAGCAGCACCACTAACCTAGCTTTCTTT. Amino acids: CASSTTNLAFF.

This clonotype has only a few counts. The chain joins TRBV5-1 to TRBJ2-7; 8 nucleotides match TRBD2. CDR3 size: 17 residues. Germline trimming cut 3 bases from V and 0 bases from J; bases unmatched to any gene: 11. From germline, CDR1 is SGHRS and CDR2 YFSETQ. The CDR3 coding sequence is TGCGCCAGCAGCTGGGGACCGAGCGGGAGTATCTCCTACGAGCAGTACTTC. Protein sequence: CASSWGPSGSISYEQYF.

This clonotype was seen many times. The J gene is TRBJ2-7, the V gene TRBV29-1; D assignment may be TRBD1 or TRBD2 (6 bases each). V lost 4 bases to trimming and J lost 6 bases, with 13 bases between them. Germline CDR1 and CDR2: SQVTM and ANQGSEA. The CDR3 contains 12 residues. CDR3 nucleotide sequence: TGCAGCGTTGCAACGGGGGCCAGCGAGCAGTACTTC. Translation: CSVATGASEQYF.

This chain connects TRBV3-1 to TRBJ1-2; 8 bases match TRBD1. The V segment lost 4 bases and the J segment 4 bases; nucleotides outside the gene matches: 5. The CDR3 has 14 residues. From germline, CDR1 is LGHDT and CDR2 YNNKEL (reference sequence). DNA of the CDR3: TGTGCCAGCAGCCCCCGGGACAGGAGCTATGGCTACACCTTC. Encoded protein: CASSPRDRSYGYTF. The complete variable domain, with remaining parts taken from reference TRBV3-1 and TRBJ1-2, reads DTAVSQTPKYLVTQMGNDKSIKCEQNLGHDTMYWYKQDSKKFLKIMFSYNNKELIINETVPNRFSPKSPDKAHLNLHINSLELGDSAVYFCASSPRDRSYGYTFGSGTRLTVV.

This chain uses TRBV6-1 with TRBJ1-2; the D is unclear. Germline V gene lookup returns CDR1 MNHNS and CDR2 SASEGT. Trimming took 3 bases from V and 8 from J, leaving 16 bases between them. This CDR3 is built from 14 residues. The CDR3 nucleotides are TGTGCCAGCAGTGATTTCCAGCCCCTGTGGGGCTACACCTTC. This sequence encodes CASSDFQPLWGYTF.

This clonotype was seen more than once but under ten times. The chain is built from TRBV11-2 and TRBJ2-5, with a possible D match to TRBD2 (5 bases). V was cut by 1 base and J by 9 bases, with 18 bases left in between. This CDR3 has 15 residues. Looked up from germline, CDR1 is SGHAT and CDR2 is FQNNGV. The CDR3: CASSLVASLTGAQYF. In DNA form, the CDR3 reads TGTGCCAGCAGCTTAGTCGCTAGCCTAACCGGGGCCCAGTACTTC.

The chain links TRBV7-2 to TRBJ2-1; 14 nucleotides align to TRBD2. V was pared by 5 bases and J by 8 bases, with 8 bases of the junction left unmatched. Germline assignment: CDR1 SGHTA and CDR2 FQGNSA. This CDR3 contains 16 residues. CDR3 sequence (DNA): TGTGCCAGCAGCCACCCGACGGGACTAGCGGGAGATGAGCAGTTCTTC. This translates into CASSHPTGLAGDEQFF.